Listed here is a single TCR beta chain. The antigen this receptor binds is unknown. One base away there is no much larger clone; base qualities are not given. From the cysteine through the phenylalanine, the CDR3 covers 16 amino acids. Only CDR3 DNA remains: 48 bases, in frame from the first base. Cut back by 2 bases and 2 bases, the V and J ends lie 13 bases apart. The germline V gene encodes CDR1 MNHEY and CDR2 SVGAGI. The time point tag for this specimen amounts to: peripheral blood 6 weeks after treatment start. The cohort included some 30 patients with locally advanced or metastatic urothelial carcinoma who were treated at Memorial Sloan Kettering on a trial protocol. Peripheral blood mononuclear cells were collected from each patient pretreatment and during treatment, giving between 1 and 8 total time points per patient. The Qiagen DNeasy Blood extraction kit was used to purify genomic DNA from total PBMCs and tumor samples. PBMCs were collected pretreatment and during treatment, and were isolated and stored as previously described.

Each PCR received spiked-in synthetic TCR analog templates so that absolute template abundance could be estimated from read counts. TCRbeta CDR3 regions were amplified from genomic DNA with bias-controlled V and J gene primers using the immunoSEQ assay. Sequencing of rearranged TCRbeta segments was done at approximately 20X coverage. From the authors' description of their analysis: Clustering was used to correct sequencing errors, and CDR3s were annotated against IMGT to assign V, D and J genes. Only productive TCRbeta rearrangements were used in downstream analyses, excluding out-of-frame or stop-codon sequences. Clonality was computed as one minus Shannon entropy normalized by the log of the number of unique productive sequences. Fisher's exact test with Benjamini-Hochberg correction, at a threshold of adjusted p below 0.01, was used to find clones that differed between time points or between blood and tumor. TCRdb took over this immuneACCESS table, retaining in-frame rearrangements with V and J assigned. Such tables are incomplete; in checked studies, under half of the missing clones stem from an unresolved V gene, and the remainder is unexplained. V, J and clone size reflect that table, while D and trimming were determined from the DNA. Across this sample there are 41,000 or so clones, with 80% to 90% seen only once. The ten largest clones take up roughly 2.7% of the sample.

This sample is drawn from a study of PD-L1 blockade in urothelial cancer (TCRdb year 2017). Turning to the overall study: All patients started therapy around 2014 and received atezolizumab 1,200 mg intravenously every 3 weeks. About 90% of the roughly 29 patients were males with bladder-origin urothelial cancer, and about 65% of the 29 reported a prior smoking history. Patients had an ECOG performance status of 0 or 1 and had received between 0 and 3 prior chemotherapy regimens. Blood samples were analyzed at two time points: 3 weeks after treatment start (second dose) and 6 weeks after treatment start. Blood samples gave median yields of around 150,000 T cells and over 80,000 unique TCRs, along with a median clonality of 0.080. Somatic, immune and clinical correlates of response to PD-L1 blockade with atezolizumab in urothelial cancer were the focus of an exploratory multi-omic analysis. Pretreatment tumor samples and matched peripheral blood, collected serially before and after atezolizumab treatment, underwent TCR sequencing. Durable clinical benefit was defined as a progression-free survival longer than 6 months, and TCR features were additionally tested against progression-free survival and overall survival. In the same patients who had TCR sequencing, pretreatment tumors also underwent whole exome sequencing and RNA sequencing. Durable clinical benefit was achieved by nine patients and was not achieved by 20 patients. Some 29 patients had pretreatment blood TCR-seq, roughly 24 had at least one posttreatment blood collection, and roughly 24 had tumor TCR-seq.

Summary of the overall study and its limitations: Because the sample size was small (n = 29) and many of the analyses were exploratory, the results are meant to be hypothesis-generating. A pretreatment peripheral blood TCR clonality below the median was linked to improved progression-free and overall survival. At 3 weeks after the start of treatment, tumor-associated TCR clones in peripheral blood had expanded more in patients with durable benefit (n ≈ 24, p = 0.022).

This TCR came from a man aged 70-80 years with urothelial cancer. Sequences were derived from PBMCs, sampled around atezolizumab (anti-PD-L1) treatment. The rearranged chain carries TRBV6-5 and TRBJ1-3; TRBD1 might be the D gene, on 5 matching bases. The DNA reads TGTGCCAGCAGTTACGGGATGGAGGGGCCTGGAAACACCATATATTTT. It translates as CASSYGMEGPGNTIYF.